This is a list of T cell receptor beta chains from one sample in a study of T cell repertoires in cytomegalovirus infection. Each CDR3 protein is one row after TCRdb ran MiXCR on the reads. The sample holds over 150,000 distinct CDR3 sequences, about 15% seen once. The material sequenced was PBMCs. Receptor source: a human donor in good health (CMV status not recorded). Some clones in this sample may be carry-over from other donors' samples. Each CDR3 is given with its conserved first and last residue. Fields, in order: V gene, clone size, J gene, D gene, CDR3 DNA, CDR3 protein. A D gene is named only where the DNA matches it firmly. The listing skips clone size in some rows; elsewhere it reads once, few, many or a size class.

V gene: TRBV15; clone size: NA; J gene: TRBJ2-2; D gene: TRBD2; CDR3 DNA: TGTGCCACCAGCAGAGTAGCGGGAGGGCCTCTTGCGGAGCTGGTTTTT; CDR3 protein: CATSRVAGGPLAELVF
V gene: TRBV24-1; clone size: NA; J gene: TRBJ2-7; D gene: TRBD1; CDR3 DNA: TGTGCCACCAGTGAAGCCGGGACAGGGGCCGAGCAGTACTTC; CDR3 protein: CATSEAGTGAEQYF
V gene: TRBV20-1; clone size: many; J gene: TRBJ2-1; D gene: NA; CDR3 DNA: TGCAGTGCTAGTAGTACCGAAGGGGCCTACAATGAGCAGTTCTTC; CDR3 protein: CSASSTEGAYNEQFF
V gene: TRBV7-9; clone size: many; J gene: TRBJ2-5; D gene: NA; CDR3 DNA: TGTGCCAGCAGCTTCCCCGGCGAAGAGACCCAGTACTTC; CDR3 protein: CASSFPGEETQYF
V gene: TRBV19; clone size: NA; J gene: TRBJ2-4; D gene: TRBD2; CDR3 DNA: TGTGCCAGCTCCCCGGGACTAGCGAAAAACATTCAGTACTTC; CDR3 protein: CASSPGLAKNIQYF
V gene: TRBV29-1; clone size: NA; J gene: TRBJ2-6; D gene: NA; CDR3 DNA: TGCAGCGTTGAAGATCGACGCCAAGCCTCTGGGGCCAACGTCCTGACTTTC; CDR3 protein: CSVEDRRQASGANVLTF
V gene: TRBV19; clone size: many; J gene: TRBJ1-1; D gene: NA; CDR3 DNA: TGTGCCAGTAGTATTACAGGGAAGAACACTGAAGCTTTCTTT; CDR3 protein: CASSITGKNTEAFF
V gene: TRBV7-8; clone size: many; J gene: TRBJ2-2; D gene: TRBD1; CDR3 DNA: TGTGCCAGCAGCTTAGAAGTACAGGGGGCCGGCGGGGAGCTGTTTTTT; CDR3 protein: CASSLEVQGAGGELFF
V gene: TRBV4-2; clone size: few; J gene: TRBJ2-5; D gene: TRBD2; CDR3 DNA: TGTGCCAGCAGCCAAGGTAGCGGGGCGGGAGAAGAGACCCAGTACTTC; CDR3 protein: CASSQGSGAGEETQYF
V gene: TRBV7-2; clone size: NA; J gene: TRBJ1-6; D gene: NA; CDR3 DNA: TGTGCCAGCAGCGGACAGAGCTCCTATAATTCACCCCTCCACTTT; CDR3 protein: CASSGQSSYNSPLHF
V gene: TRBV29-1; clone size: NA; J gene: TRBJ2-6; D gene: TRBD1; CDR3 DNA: TGCAGCGTCGGACAGGGGGCGCGCGGGGCCAACGTCCTGACTTTC; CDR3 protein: CSVGQGARGANVLTF
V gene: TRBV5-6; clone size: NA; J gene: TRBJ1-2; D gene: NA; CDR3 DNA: TGTGCCAGCACTTCGGGAGACTATGGCTACACCTTC; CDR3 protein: CASTSGDYGYTF
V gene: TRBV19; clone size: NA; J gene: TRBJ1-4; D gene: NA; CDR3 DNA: TGTGCCAGTAGTATCCCGGCCAGGGGAGGCGAAAAACTGTTTTTT; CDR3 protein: CASSIPARGGEKLFF
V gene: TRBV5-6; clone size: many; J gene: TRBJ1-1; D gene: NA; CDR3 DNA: TGTGCCAGCAGCTTGAGGTCGAACACTGAAGCTTTCTTT; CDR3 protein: CASSLRSNTEAFF
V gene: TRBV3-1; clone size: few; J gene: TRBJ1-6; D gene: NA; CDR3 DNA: TGTGCCAGCAGCCAAGATCCCAAGAGGGGAGTCCACTTT; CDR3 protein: CASSQDPKRGVHF
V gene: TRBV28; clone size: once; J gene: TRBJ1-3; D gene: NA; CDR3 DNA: TGTGCCAGCCGGGACGGAGGTTCTGGAAACACCATATATTTT; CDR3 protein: CASRDGGSGNTIYF